The clone carrying this TCR beta chain was picked up one time. This record comes from a study of shared clonotypes between healthy human individuals. The repertoire was sequenced with immunoSEQ multiplex PCR; TCRdb's copy has only in-frame clones and lacks some. The sample lists over a million clones; about 75% were seen once. This CDR3 is 15 amino acids long. V was cut by 4 bases and J by 1 base, with 11 bases left in between. The germline V gene encodes CDR1 SGHNT and CDR2 YYREEE (reference sequence). The clonotype was recovered from a man aged 18-30 years in good health. This chain joins TRBV5-4 and TRBJ2-2, with D perhaps TRBD2 (5 bases). Sequencing was performed on memory CD4+ T cells sorted from blood. Subset given: CD45RA-negative fraction. CDR3 region: CASSKDYKNTGELFF. The CDR3, as DNA: TGTGCCAGCAGCAAAGACTACAAGAACACCGGGGAGCTGTTTTTT.